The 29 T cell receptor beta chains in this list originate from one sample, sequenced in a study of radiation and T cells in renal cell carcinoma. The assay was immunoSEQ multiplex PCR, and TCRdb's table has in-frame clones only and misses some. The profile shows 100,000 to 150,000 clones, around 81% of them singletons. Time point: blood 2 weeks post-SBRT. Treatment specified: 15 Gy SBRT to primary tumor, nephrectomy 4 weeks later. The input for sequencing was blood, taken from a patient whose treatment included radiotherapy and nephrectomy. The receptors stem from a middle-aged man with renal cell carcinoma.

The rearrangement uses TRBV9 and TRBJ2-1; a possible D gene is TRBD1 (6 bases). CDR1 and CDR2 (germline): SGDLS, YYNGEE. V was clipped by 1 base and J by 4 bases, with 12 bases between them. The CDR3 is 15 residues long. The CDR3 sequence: CASSVRTVRYNEQFF. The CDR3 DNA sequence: TGTGCCAGCAGCGTACGGACAGTTAGATACAATGAGCAGTTCTTC.

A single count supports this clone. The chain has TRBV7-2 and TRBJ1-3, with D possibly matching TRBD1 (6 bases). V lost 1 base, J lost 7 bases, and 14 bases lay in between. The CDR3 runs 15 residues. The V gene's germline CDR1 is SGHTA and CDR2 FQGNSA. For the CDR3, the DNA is TGTGCCAGCAGCTTAGATCTCAGGGGAATGAACACCATATATTTT. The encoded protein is CASSLDLRGMNTIYF.

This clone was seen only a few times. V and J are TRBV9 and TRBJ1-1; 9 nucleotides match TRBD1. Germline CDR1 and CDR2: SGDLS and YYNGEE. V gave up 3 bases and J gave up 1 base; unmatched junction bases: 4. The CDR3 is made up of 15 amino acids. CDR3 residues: CASSGGQGWNTEAFF. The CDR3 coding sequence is TGTGCCAGCAGCGGGGGACAGGGCTGGAACACTGAAGCTTTCTTT.

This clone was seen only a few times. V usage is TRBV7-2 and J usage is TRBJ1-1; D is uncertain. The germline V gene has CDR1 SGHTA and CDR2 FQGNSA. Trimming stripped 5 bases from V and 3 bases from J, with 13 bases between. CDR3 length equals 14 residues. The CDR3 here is CASSQSDGHTEAFF. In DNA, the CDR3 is TGTGCCAGCAGCCAATCCGACGGGCACACTGAAGCTTTCTTT.

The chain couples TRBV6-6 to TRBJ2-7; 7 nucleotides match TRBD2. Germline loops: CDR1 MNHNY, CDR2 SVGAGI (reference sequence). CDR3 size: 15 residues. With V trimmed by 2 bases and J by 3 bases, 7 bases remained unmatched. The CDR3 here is CASSYLSSGNYEQYF. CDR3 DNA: TGTGCCAGCAGTTACCTCTCTAGCGGTAACTACGAGCAGTACTTC.

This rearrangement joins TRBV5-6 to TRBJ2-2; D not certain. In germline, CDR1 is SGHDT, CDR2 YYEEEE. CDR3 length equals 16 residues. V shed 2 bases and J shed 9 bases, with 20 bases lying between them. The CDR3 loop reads CASSFLRVLEIRELFF. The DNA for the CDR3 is TGTGCCAGCAGCTTCCTCCGGGTCTTAGAGATTAGGGAGCTGTTTTTT. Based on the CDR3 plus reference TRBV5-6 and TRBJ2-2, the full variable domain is DAGVTQSPTHLIKTRGQQVTLRCSPKSGHDTVSWYQQALGQGPQFIFQYYEEEERQRGNFPDRFSGHQFPNYSSELNVNALLLGDSALYLCASSFLRVLEIRELFFGEGSRLTVL.

The DNA of the CDR3 is TGCGCCAGCAGCTTGGGGACAGGGGGCTCTGCAGATACGCAGTATTTT. Protein: CASSLGTGGSADTQYF. The genes are TRBV5-1 and TRBJ2-3, with 11 bases matching TRBD1. CDR1 SGHRS and CDR2 YFSETQ come from the germline V gene. CDR3 length: 16 residues. Trimming cost V 0 bases and J 4 bases; bases outside gene matches: 4.

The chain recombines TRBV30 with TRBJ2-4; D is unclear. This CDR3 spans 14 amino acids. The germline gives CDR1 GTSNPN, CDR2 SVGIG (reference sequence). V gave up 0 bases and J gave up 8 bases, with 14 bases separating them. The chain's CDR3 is CAWSVKLGQDIQYF. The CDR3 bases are TGTGCCTGGAGTGTAAAACTCGGCCAGGACATTCAGTACTTC. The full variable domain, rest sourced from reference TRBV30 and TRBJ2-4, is SQTIHQWPATLVQPVGSPLSLECTVEGTSNPNLYWYRQAAGRGLQLLFYSVGIGQISSEVPQNLSASRPQDRQFILSSKKLLLSDSGFYLCAWSVKLGQDIQYFGAGTRLSVL.

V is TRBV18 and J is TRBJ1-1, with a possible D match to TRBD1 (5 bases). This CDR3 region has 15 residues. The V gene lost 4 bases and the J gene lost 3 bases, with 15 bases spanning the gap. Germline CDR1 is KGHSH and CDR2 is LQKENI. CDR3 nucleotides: TGTGCCAGCTCACAGACCCACAGGTCGGACACTGAAGCTTTCTTT. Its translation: CASSQTHRSDTEAFF.

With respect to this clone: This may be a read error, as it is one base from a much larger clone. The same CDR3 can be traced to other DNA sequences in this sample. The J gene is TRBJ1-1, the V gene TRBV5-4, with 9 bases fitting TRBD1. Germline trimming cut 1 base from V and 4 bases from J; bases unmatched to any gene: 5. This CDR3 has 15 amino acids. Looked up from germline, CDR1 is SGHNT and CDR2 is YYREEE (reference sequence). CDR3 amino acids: CASSLNRGLGTEAFF. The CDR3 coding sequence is TGTGCCAGCAGCTTGAACAGGGGGCTAGGCACTGAAGCTTTCTTT.

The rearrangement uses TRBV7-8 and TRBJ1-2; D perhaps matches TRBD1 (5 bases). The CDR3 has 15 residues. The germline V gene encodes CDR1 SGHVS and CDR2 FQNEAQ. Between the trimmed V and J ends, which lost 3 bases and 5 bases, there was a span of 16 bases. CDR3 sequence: CASSFDGTLIYGYTF. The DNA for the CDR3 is TGTGCCAGCAGCTTCGACGGGACGCTAATTTATGGCTACACCTTC. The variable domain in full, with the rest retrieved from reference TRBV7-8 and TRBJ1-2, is GAGVSQSPRYKVAKRGQDVALRCDPISGHVSLFWYQQALGQGPEFLTYFQNEAQLDKSGLPSDRFFAERPEGSVSTLKIQRTQQEDSAVYLCASSFDGTLIYGYTFGSGTRLTVV.

CDR3 residues: CATSRRLISGQETQYF. The CDR3 DNA sequence: TGTGCCACCAGCAGACGGCTGATAAGCGGACAAGAGACCCAGTACTTC. This sequence joins TRBV15 and TRBJ2-5, with D possibly TRBD2 on 5 matching bases. V gave up 2 bases and J gave up 2 bases, with 15 bases separating them. CDR3 size: 16 residues. CDR1 is LNHNV and CDR2 is YYDKDF in the germline V gene (reference sequence).

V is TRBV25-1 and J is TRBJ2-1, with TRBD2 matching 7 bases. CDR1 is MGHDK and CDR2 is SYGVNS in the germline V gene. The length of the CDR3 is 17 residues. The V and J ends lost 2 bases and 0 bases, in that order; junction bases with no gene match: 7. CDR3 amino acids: CASSEMGGISSYNEQFF. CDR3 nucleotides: TGTGCCAGCAGTGAAATGGGAGGGATTAGCTCCTACAATGAGCAGTTCTTC.

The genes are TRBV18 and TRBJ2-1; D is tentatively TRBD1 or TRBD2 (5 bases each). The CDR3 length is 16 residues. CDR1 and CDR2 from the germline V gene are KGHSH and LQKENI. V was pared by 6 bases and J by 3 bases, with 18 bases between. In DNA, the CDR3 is TGTGCCAGCTCCCCCTTTGGGGGAGCAGACTACAATGAGCAGTTCTTC. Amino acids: CASSPFGGADYNEQFF.

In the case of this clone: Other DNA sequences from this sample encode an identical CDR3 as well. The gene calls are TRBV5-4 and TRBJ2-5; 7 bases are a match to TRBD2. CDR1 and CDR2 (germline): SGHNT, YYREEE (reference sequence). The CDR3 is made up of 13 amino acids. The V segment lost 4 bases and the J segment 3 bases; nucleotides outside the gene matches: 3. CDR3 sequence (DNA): TGTGCCAGCAGCCCGGGGACTAAAGAGACCCAGTACTTC. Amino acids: CASSPGTKETQYF.

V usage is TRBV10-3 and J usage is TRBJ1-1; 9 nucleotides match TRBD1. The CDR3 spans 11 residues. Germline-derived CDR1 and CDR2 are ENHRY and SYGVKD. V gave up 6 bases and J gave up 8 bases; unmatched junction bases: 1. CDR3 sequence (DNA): TGTGCCATCAGAGGACAGGGGGAAGCTTTCTTT. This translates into CAIRGQGEAFF.

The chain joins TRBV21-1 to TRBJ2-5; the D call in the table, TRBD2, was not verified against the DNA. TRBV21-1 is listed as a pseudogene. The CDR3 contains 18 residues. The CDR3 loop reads CASGSSWTSGGSRETQYF. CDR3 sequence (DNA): TGTGCCAGCGGGTCATCATGGACTAGCGGGGGGTCGCGGGAGACCCAGTACTTC.

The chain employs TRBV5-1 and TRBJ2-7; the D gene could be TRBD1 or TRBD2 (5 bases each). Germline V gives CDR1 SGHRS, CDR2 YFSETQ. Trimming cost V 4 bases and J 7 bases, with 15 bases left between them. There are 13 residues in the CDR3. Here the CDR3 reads CASSEGRFNEQYF. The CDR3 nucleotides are TGCGCCAGCAGCGAGGGACGGTTTAATGAGCAGTACTTC.

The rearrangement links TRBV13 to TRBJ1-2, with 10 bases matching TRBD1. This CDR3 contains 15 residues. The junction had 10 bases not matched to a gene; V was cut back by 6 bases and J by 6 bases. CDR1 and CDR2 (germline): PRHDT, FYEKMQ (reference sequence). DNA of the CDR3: TGTGCCAGCAGTTCGGGACAGGGGTTGGTAGATGGCTACACCTTC. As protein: CASSSGQGLVDGYTF.

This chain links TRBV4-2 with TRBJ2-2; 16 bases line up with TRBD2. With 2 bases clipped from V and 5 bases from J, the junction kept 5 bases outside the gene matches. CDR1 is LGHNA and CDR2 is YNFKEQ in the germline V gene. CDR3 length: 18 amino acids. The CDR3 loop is CASSQPGTSGGATGELFF. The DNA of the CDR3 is TGTGCCAGCAGCCAACCCGGGACTAGCGGGGGGGCGACCGGGGAGCTGTTTTTT.

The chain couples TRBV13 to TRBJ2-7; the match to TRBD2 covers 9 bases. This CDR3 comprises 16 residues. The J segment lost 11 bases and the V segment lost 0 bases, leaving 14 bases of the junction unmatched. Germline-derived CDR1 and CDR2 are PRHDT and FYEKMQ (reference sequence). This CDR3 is CASSLGSSGNMGGKYF. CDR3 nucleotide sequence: TGTGCCAGCAGCTTAGGATCTAGCGGGAATATGGGGGGAAAGTACTTC.

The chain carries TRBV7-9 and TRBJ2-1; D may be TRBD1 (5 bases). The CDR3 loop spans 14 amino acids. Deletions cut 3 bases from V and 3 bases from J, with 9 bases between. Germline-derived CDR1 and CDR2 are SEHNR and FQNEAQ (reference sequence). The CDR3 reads CASSLTDHYNEQFF. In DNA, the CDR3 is TGTGCCAGCAGCTTGACAGACCACTACAATGAGCAGTTCTTC.

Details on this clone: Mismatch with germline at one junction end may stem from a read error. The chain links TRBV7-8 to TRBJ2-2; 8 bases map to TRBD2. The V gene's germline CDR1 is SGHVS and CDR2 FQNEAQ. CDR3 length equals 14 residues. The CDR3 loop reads CASTLAGHPGELFF. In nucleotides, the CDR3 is TGTGCCAGCACCTTAGCGGGGCACCCCGGGGAGCTGTTTTTT.

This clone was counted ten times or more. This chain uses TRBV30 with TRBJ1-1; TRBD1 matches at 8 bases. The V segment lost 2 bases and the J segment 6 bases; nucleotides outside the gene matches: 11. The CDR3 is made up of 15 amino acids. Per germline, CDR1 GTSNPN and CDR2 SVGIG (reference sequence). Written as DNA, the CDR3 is TGTGCCTGGAGTCAGACCCAGGGGGCGCAGGCTGAAGCTTTCTTT. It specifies CAWSQTQGAQAEAFF. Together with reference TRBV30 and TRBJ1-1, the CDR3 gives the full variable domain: SQTIHQWPATLVQPVGSPLSLECTVEGTSNPNLYWYRQAAGRGLQLLFYSVGIGQISSEVPQNLSASRPQDRQFILSSKKLLLSDSGFYLCAWSQTQGAQAEAFFGQGTRLTVV.

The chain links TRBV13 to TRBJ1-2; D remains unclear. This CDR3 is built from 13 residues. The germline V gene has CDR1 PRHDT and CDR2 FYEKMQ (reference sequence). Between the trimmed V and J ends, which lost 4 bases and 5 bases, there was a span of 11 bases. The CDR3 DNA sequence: TGTGCCAGCAGCTCCAGATCGAGGTATGGCTACACCTTC. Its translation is CASSSRSRYGYTF.

In nucleotides, the CDR3 is TGTGCCAGCAGCGGTACTTGGGGACAGGGGTCTGGGGAGCAGTACTTC. Protein product: CASSGTWGQGSGEQYF. The chain combines TRBV7-9 with TRBJ2-7, with 10 bases fitting TRBD1. The CDR3 extends over 16 amino acids. The germline CDR1 and CDR2 sequences are SEHNR and FQNEAQ (reference sequence). V dropped 5 bases and J dropped 7; count of bases not matched to a gene: 14.

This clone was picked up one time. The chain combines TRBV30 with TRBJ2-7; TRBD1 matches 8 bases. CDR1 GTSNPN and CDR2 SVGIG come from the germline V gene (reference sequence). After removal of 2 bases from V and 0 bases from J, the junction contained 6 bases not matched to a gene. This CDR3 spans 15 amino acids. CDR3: CAWSYRQGFSYEQYF. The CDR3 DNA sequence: TGTGCCTGGAGTTATAGACAGGGGTTCTCCTACGAGCAGTACTTC.

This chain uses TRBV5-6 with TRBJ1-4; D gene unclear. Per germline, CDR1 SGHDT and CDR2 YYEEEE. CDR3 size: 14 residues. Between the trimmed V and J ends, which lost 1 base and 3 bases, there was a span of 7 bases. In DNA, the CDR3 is TGTGCCAGCAGCTTGTCCCCGCCTAATGAAAAACTGTTTTTT. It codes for CASSLSPPNEKLFF.

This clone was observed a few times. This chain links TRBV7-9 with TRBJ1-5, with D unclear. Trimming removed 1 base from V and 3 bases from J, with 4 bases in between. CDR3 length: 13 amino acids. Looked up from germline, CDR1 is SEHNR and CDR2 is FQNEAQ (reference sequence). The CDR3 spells CASSLGYNQPQHF. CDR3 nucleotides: TGTGCCAGCAGCTTAGGGTACAATCAGCCCCAGCATTTT.